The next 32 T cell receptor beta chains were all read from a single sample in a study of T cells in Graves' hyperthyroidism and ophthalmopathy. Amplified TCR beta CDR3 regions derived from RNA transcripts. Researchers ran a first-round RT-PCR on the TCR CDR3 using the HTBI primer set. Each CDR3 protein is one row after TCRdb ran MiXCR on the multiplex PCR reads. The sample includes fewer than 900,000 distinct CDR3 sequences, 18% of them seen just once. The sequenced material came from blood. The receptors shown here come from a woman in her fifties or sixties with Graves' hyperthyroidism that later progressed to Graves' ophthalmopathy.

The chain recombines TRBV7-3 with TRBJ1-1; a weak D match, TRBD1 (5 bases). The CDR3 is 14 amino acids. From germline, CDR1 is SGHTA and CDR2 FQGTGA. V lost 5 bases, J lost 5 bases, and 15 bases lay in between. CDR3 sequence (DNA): TGTGCCAGCAGCCCAGGGACCCACACAACTGAAGCTTTCTTT. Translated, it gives CASSPGTHTTEAFF.

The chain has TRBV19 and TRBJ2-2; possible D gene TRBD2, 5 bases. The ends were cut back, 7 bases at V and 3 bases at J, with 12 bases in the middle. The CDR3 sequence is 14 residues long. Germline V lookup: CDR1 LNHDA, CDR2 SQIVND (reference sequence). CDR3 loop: CASTPGVDTGELFF. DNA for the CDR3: TGTGCCAGTACCCCCGGGGTGGACACCGGGGAGCTGTTTTTT.

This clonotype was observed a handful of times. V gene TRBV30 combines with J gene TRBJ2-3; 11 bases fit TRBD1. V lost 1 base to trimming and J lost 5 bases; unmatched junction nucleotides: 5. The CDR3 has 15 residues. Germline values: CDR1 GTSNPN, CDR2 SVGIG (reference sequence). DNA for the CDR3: TGTGCCTGGAGTGCCGGGACAGGGGGTAGAGATACGCAGTATTTT. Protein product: CAWSAGTGGRDTQYF.

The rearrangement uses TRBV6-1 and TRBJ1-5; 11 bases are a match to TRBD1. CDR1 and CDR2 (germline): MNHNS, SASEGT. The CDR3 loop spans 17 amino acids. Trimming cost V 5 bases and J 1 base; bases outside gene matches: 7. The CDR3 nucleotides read TGTGCCAGCAGTCAGGACAGGGGGCGCAGAAGCAATCAGCCCCAGCATTTT. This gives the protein CASSQDRGRRSNQPQHF.

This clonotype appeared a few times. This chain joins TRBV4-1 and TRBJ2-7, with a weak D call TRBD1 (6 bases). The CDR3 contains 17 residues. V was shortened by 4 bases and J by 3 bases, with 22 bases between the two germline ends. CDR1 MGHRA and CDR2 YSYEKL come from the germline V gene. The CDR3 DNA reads TGCGCCAGCAGCCGAATCCGCCCCGGGACAATTATCTACGAGCAGTACTTC. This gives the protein CASSRIRPGTIIYEQYF.

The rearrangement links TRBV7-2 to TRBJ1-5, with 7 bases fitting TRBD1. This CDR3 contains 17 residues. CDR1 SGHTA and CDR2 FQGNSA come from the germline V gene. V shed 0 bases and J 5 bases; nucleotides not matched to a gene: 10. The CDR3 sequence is CASSLAPRDSRYQPQHF. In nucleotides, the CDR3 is TGTGCCAGCAGCTTAGCCCCCCGGGACAGTAGATATCAGCCCCAGCATTTT.

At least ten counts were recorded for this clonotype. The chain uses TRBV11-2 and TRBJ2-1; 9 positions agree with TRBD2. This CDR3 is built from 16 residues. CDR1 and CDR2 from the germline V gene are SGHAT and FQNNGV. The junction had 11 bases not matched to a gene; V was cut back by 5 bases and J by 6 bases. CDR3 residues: CASSISAGGSVNEQFF. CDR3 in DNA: TGTGCCAGCAGCATCTCTGCGGGGGGGTCCGTCAATGAGCAGTTCTTC.

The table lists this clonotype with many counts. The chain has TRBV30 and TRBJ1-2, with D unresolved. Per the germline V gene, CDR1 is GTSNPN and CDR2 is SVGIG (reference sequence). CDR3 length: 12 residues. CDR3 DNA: TGTGCTCGGACGGAGGGCTCCTATGGCTACACCTTC. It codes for CARTEGSYGYTF.

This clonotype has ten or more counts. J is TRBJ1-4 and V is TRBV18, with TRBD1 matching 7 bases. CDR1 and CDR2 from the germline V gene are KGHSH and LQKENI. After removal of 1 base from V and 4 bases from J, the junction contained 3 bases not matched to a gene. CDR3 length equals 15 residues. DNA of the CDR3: TGTGCCAGCTCACCACGGGACAGCCTTAATGAAAAACTGTTTTTT. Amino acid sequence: CASSPRDSLNEKLFF.

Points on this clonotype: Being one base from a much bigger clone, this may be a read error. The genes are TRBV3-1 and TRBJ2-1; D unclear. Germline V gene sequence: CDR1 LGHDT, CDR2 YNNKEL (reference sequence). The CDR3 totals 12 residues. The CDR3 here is CTSSRFSNEQFF. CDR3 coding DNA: TGTACCAGCAGCCGCTTCTCCAATGAGCAGTTCTTC.

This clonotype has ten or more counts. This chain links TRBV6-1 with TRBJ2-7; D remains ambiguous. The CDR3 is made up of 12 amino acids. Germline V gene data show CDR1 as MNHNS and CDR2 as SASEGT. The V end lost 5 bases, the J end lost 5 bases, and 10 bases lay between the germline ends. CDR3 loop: CASSPWTDEQYF. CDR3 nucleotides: TGTGCCAGCAGTCCATGGACCGACGAGCAGTACTTC.

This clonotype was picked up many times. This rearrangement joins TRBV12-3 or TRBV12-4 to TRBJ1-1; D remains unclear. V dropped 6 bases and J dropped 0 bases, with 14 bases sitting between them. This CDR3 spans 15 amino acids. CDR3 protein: CASSPIGVMNTEAFF. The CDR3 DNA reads TGTGCCAGCAGCCCGATCGGAGTCATGAACACTGAAGCTTTCTTT.

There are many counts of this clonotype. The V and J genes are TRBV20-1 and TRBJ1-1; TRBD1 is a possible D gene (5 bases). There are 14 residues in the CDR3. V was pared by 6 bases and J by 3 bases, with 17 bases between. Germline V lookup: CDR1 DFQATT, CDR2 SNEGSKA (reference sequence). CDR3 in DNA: TGCAGTGCCCGACGCTCAGGGTTGGACACTGAAGCTTTCTTT. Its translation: CSARRSGLDTEAFF.

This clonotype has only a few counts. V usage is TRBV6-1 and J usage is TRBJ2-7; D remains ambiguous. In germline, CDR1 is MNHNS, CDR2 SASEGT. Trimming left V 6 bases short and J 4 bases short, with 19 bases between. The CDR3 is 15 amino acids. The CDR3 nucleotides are TGTGCCAGCAGGCTATTCCCGGACGGGTTATACGAGCAGTACTTC. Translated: CASRLFPDGLYEQYF.

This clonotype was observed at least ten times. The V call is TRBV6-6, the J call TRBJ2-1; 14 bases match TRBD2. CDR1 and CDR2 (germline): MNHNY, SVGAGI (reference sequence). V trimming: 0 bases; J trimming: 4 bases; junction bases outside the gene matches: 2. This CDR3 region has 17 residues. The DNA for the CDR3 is TGTGCCAGCAGTTACTCGGGACTAGCGGGGGTTTACAATGAGCAGTTCTTC. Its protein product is CASSYSGLAGVYNEQFF.

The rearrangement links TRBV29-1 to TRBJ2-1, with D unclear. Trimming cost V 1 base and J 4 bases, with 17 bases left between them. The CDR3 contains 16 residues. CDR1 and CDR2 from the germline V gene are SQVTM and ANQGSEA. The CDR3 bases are TGCAGCGTTGAAGCGGCTGGCAGCGCTCAATACAATGAGCAGTTCTTC. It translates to CSVEAAGSAQYNEQFF.

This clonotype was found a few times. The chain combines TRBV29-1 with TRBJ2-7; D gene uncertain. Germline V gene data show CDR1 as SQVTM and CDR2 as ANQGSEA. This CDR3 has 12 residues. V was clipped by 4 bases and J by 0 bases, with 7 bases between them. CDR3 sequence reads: CSVGWSSYEQYF. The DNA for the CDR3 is TGCAGCGTTGGATGGTCCTCCTACGAGCAGTACTTC.

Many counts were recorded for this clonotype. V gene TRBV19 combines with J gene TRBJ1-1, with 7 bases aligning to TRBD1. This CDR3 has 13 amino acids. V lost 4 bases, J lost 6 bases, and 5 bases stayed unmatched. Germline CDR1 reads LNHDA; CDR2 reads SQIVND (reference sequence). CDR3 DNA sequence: TGTGCCAGTAGTAGCACAGGGGTGGCTGAAGCTTTCTTT. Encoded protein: CASSSTGVAEAFF. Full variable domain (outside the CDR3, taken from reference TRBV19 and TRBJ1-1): DGGITQSPKYLFRKEGQNVTLSCEQNLNHDAMYWYRQDPGQGLRLIYYSQIVNDFQKGDIAEGYSVSREKKESFPLTVTSAQKNPTAFYLCASSSTGVAEAFFGQGTRLTVV.

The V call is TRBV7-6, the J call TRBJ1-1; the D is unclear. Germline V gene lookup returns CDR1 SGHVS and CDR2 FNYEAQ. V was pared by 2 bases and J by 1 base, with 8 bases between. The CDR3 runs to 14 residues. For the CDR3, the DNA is TGTGCCAGCAGCTTAACGCACCGGAACACTGAAGCTTTCTTT. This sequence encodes CASSLTHRNTEAFF. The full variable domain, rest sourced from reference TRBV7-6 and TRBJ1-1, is GAGVSQSPRYKVTKRGQDVALRCDPISGHVSLYWYRQALGQGPEFLTYFNYEAQQDKSGLPNDRFSAERPEGSISTLTIQRTEQRDSAMYRCASSLTHRNTEAFFGQGTRLTVV.

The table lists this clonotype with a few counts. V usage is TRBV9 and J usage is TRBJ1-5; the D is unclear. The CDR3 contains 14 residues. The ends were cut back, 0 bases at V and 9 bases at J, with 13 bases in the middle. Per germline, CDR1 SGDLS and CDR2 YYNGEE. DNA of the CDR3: TGTGCCAGCAGCGTAGACGAGGGCTTGCGGCCCCAGCATTTT. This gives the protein CASSVDEGLRPQHF.

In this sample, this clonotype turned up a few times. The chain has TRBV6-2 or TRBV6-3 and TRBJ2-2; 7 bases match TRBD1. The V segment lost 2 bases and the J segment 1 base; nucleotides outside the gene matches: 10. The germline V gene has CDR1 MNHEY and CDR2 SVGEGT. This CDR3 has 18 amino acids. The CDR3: CASSYGTWTGRNTGELFF. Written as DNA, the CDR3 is TGTGCCAGCAGTTACGGAACCTGGACAGGTCGGAACACCGGGGAGCTGTTTTTT.

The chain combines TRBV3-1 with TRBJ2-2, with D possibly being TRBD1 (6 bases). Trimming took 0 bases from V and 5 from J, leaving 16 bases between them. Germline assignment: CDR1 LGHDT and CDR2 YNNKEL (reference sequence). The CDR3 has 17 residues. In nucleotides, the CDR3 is TGTGCCAGCAGCCAAGACAGGTCAGGGGCTTGGACCGGGGAGCTGTTTTTT. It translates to CASSQDRSGAWTGELFF.

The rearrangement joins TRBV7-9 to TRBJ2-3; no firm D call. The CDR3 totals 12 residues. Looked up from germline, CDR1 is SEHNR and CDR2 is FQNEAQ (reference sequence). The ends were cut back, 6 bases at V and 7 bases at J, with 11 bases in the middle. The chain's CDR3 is CASSQYIYTQYF. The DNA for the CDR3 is TGTGCCAGCAGTCAGTACATTTATACGCAGTATTTT.

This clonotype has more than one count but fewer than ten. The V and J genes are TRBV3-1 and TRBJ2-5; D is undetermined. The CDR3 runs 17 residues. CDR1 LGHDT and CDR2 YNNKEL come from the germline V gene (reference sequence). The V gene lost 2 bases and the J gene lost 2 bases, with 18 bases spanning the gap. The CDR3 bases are TGTGCCAGCAGCCAAAAAACGGCAGGCCCCGTACAAGAGACCCAGTACTTC. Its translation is CASSQKTAGPVQETQYF.

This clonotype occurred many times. The CDR3 here is CASSATTGGTEAFF. CDR3 nucleotides: TGTGCCAGTAGTGCCACGACAGGGGGCACTGAAGCTTTCTTT. This rearrangement joins TRBV19 to TRBJ1-1; TRBD1 agrees at 9 bases. The ends lost 5 bases at V and 4 bases at J; junction bases unmatched: 5. The CDR3 totals 14 residues. Germline values: CDR1 LNHDA, CDR2 SQIVND (reference sequence).

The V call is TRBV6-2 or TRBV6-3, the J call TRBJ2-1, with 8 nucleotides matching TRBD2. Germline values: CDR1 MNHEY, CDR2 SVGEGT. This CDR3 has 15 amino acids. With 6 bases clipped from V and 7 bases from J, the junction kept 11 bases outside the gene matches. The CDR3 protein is CASSPNGLARNEQFF. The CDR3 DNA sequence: TGTGCCAGCAGCCCGAACGGACTAGCTCGTAATGAGCAGTTCTTC.

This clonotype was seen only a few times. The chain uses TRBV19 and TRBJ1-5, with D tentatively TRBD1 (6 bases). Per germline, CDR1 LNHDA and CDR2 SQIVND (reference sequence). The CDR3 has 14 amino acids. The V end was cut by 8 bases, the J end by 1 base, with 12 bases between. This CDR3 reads CASQQGASNQPQHF. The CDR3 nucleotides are TGTGCCAGTCAACAGGGAGCGAGCAATCAGCCCCAGCATTTT.

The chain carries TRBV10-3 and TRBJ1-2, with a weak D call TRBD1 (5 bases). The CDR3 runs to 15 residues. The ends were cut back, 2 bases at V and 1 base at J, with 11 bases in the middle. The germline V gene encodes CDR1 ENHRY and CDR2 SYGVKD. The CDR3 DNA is TGTGCCATCAGTGAGGGTACCCAGGGTAACTATGGCTACACCTTC. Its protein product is CAISEGTQGNYGYTF.

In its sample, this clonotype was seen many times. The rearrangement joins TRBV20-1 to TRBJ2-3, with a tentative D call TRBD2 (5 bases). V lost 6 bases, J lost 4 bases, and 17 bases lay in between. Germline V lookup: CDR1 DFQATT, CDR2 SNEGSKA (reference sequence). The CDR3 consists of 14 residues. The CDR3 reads CSARTADSADTQYF. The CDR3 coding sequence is TGCAGTGCCAGAACCGCTGATAGCGCAGATACGCAGTATTTT.

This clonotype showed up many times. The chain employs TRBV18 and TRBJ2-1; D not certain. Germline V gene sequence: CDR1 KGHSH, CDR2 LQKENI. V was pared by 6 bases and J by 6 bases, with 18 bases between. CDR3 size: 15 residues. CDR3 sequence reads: CASSPGLQASNEQFF. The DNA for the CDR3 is TGTGCCAGCTCTCCCGGGCTTCAGGCATCCAATGAGCAGTTCTTC.

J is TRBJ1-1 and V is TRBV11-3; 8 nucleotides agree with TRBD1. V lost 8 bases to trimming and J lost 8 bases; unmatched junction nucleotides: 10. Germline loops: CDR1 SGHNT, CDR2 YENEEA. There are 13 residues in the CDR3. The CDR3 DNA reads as TGTGCCAGCGGGACAGGACCATTAGGCGAAGCTTTCTTT. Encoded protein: CASGTGPLGEAFF. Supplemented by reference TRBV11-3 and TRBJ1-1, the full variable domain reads EAGVVQSPRYKIIEKKQPVAFWCNPISGHNTLYWYLQNLGQGPELLIRYENEEAVDDSQLPKDRFSAERLKGVDSTLKIQPAELGDSAVYLCASGTGPLGEAFFGQGTRLTVV.

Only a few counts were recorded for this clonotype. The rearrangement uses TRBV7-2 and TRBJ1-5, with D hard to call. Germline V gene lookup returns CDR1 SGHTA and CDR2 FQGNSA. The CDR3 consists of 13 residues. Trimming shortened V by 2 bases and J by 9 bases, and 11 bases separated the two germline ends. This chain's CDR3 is CASSLLVVSPQHF. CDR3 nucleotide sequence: TGTGCCAGCAGCTTACTCGTAGTATCGCCCCAGCATTTT.